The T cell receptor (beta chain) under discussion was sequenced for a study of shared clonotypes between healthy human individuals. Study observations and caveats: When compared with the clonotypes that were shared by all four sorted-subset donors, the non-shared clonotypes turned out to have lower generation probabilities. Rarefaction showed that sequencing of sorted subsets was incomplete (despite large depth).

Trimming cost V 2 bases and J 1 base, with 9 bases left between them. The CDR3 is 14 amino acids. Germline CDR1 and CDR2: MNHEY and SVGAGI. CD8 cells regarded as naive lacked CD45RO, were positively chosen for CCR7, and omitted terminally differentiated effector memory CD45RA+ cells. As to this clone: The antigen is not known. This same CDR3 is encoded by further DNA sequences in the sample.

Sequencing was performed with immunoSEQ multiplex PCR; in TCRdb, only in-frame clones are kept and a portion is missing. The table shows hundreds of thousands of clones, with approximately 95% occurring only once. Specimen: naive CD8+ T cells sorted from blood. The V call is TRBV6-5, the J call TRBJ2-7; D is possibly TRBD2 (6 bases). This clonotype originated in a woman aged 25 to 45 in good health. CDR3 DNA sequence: TGTGCCAGCAGTTACGGGGACTCTTCCTACGAGCAGTACTTC. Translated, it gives CASSYGDSSYEQYF.